The 13 T cell receptor beta chains presented below share a single source sample, sequenced in a study of T cells in Graves' hyperthyroidism and ophthalmopathy. RNA transcripts were the template for amplifying TCR beta CDR3 regions. Using the HTBI primer set, a first-round RT-PCR was run on the TCR CDR3. Each CDR3 protein gets one entry after TCRdb re-called the multiplex PCR reads with MiXCR. The sample carries hundreds of thousands of distinct CDR3 sequences, about 45% recorded once. Sequencing used peripheral blood or thyroid tissue (not recorded which). Receptor source: a woman aged 18-29 years with Graves' hyperthyroidism.

The CDR3 DNA is TGCAGTGCTAGAGATGCAGGGATGAGCGAGCAGTACTTC. It codes for CSARDAGMSEQYF. The rearrangement uses TRBV20-1 and TRBJ2-7; D might be TRBD1 (5 bases). The CDR3 loop spans 13 amino acids. Germline values: CDR1 DFQATT, CDR2 SNEGSKA (reference sequence). V dropped 0 bases and J dropped 6 bases, with 12 bases sitting between them.

The rearrangement uses TRBV15 and TRBJ1-2; TRBD1 matches at 9 bases. J gave up 4 bases and V 5 bases, and 5 bases lay outside the gene matches. Germline lookup yields CDR1 LNHNV and CDR2 YYDKDF (reference sequence). The length of the CDR3 is 14 residues. The CDR3 region has the DNA TGTGCCACCAGCCAGGACAGGGGACGCTATGGCTACACCTTC. Translating it yields CATSQDRGRYGYTF.

The chain recombines TRBV29-1 with TRBJ2-5, with 10 bases aligning to TRBD1. The V gene's germline CDR1 is SQVTM and CDR2 ANQGSEA. V dropped 1 base and J dropped 5; count of bases not matched to a gene: 7. The CDR3 sequence is 15 residues long. The CDR3 loop reads CSVEAGQGLHETQYF. The CDR3 coding sequence is TGCAGCGTTGAAGCGGGACAGGGGCTTCATGAGACCCAGTACTTC.

This chain joins TRBV20-1 and TRBJ2-5; no definite D call. V lost 2 bases to trimming and J lost 7 bases, with 17 bases between them. This CDR3 spans 14 amino acids. Germline V gene lookup returns CDR1 DFQATT and CDR2 SNEGSKA (reference sequence). DNA of the CDR3: TGCAGTGCTAGATCCTGGGCCGGATCTTGGACCCAGTACTTC. Amino acid sequence: CSARSWAGSWTQYF.

This chain joins TRBV7-3 and TRBJ1-4; no reliable D call. The length of the CDR3 is 16 residues. V was clipped by 9 bases and J by 7 bases, with 24 bases between them. Germline assignment: CDR1 SGHTA and CDR2 FQGTGA. The CDR3 protein is CASQTGEGGGPEKLFF. CDR3 nucleotide sequence: TGTGCCAGTCAGACCGGAGAGGGAGGTGGCCCTGAAAAACTGTTTTTT.

In its sample, this clonotype was seen many times. J is TRBJ2-2 and V is TRBV29-1; D is perhaps TRBD2 (5 bases). Germline V CDR1 and CDR2: SQVTM, ANQGSEA. V was pared by 5 bases and J by 6 bases, with 10 bases between. The CDR3 extends over 12 amino acids. The CDR3 DNA follows: TGCAGCGTTCGACTACCATCCGGGGAGCTGTTTTTT. It encodes CSVRLPSGELFF.

The chain employs TRBV4-1 and TRBJ2-5, with D maybe TRBD1 (6 bases). CDR1 is MGHRA, CDR2 YSYEKL, per germline. V lost 1 base, J lost 5 bases, and 14 bases lay in between. The length of the CDR3 is 15 residues. The CDR3 DNA is TGCGCCAGCAGCCAAGTTGGGGCAGGGGCGGAGACCCAGTACTTC. Translated: CASSQVGAGAETQYF.

This clonotype was seen only a few times. V and J are TRBV6-4 and TRBJ2-7; D call uncertain. This CDR3 has 12 residues. Germline assignment: CDR1 MRHNA and CDR2 SNTAGT. Deletions cut 5 bases from V and 4 bases from J, with 9 bases between. The CDR3 loop is CASSTIGYEQYF. Here the CDR3 DNA reads TGTGCCAGCAGTACCATCGGGTACGAGCAGTACTTC.

This clonotype was found many times. The rearrangement links TRBV7-3 to TRBJ2-5; perhaps TRBD2 as D (5 bases). Germline loops: CDR1 SGHTA, CDR2 FQGTGA. Trimming removed 4 bases from V and 4 bases from J, with 10 bases in between. CDR3 length: 13 residues. The CDR3 DNA follows: TGTGCCAGCAGCTCCGACTACACAGAGACCCAGTACTTC. Its translation: CASSSDYTETQYF. Drawing the rest from reference TRBV7-3 and TRBJ2-5, the complete variable domain is GAGVSQTPSNKVTEKGKYVELRCDPISGHTALYWYRQSLGQGPEFLIYFQGTGAADDSGLPNDRFFAVRPEGSVSTLKIQRTERGDSAVYLCASSSDYTETQYFGPGTRLLVL.

This clonotype occurred many times. The chain recombines TRBV25-1 with TRBJ1-2; D is unclear. The CDR3 extends over 12 amino acids. The V end lost 8 bases, the J end lost 8 bases, and 15 bases lay between the germline ends. Germline assignment: CDR1 MGHDK and CDR2 SYGVNS. The CDR3 region is CASSPKEGGYTF. The CDR3 DNA is TGTGCCAGCTCACCGAAGGAAGGAGGCTACACCTTC.

The V call is TRBV25-1, the J call TRBJ2-7; tentative D call: TRBD2 (7 bases). The V end lost 10 bases, the J end lost 3 bases, and 16 bases lay between the germline ends. CDR3 length: 13 residues. Germline CDR1 MGHDK, CDR2 SYGVNS. This chain's CDR3 is CATLEGGDYEQYF. The CDR3 DNA sequence: TGTGCCACCCTCGAGGGGGGGGACTACGAGCAGTACTTC.

A word on this clonotype: A much larger clone lies one base from this, so it may be a read error. The genes are TRBV29-1 and TRBJ2-7; D may be TRBD1 (6 bases). Per germline, CDR1 SQVTM and CDR2 ANQGSEA. The CDR3 covers 12 residues. The CDR3 protein is CSARTASYGQYF. CDR3 DNA: TGCAGCGCCCGGACAGCCTCCTACGGGCAGTACTTC.

V and J are TRBV9 and TRBJ2-7; maybe TRBD2 (5 bases). This CDR3 spans 14 amino acids. Trimming took 4 bases from V and 2 from J, leaving 13 bases between them. The V gene's germline CDR1 is SGDLS and CDR2 YYNGEE. The CDR3 nucleotides read TGTGCCAGCAGCCAAGTCGAGAGGGCCTACGAGCAGTACTTC. This sequence encodes CASSQVERAYEQYF.